Sequencing of this T cell receptor beta chain was carried out in a study of early T cells in non-severe SARS-CoV-2 infection. MiXCR, run by TCRdb on the 5' RACE reads, gives a single entry per CDR3 protein. Seen here are about 80,000 distinct CDR3 sequences, approximately 5% observed once, and the top ten hold around 7.3%. This clonotype was seen more than once but under ten times. Germline V gene lookup returns CDR1 SNHLY and CDR2 FYNNEI. With V trimmed by 5 bases and J by 10 bases, 9 bases remained unmatched. This CDR3 spans 13 amino acids. Material: whole blood, obtained at baseline. The sequence came from an adult who was a healthcare worker with PCR-confirmed SARS-CoV-2 infection or an uninfected control (not recorded which). This chain uses TRBV2 with TRBJ1-1; 8 bases align to TRBD1. The CDR3 sequence: CASSSTGGIGAFF. In DNA, the CDR3 is TGTGCCAGCAGTTCAACAGGGGGTATTGGAGCTTTCTTT.